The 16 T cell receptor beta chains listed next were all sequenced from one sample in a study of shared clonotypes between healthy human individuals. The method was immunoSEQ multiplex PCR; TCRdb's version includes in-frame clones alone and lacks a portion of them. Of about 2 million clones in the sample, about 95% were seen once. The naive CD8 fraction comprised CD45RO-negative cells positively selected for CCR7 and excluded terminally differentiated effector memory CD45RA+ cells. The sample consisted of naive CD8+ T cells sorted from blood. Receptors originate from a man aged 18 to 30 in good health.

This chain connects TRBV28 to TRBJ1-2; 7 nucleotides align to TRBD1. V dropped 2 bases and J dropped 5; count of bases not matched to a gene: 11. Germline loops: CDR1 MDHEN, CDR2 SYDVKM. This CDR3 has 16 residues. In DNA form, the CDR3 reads TGTGCCAGCAGTTTAGGGACAGAGAGGGGGTGGTATGGCTACACCTTC. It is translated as CASSLGTERGWYGYTF.

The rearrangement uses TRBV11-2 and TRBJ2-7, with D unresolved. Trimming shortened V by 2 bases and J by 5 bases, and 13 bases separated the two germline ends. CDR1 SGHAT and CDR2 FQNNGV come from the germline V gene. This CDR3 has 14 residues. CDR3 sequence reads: CASSLSGRIHEQYF. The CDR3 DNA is TGTGCCAGCAGCTTATCGGGCAGGATCCACGAGCAGTACTTC. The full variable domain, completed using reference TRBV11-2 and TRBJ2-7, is EAGVAQSPRYKIIEKRQSVAFWCNPISGHATLYWYQQILGQGPKLLIQFQNNGVVDDSQLPKDRFSAERLKGVDSTLKIQPAKLEDSAVYLCASSLSGRIHEQYFGPGTRLTVT.

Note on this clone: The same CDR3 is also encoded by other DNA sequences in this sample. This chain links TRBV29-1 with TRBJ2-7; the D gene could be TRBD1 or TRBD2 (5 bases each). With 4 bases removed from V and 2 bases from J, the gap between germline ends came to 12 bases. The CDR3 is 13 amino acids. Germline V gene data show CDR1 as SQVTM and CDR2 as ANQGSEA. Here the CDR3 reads CSVAGTGPYEQYF. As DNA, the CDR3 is TGCAGCGTTGCTGGGACGGGCCCCTACGAGCAGTACTTC.

The chain's CDR3 is CASSLGGLGYNSPLHF. CDR3 sequence (DNA): TGTGCCAGCAGTTTGGGGGGGCTGGGCTATAATTCACCCCTCCACTTT. This chain joins TRBV27 and TRBJ1-6, with a weak D call TRBD1 (6 bases). CDR1 is MNHEY, CDR2 SMNVEV, per germline (reference sequence). Between the trimmed V and J ends, which lost 3 bases and 3 bases, there was a span of 12 bases. The CDR3 runs to 16 residues.

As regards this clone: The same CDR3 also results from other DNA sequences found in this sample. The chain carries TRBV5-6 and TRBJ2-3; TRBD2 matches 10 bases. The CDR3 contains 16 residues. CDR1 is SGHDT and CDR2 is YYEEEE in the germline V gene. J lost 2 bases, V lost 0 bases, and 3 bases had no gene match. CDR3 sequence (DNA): TGTGCCAGCAGCTTGGGCGGACTAGCGGACACAGATACGCAGTATTTT. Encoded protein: CASSLGGLADTDTQYF.

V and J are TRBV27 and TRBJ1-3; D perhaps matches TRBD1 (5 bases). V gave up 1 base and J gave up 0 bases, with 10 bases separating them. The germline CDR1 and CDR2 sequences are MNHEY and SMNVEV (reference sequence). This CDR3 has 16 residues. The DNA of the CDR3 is TGTGCCAGCAGTTTATTCCCAGGGTTCTCTGGAAACACCATATATTTT. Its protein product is CASSLFPGFSGNTIYF.

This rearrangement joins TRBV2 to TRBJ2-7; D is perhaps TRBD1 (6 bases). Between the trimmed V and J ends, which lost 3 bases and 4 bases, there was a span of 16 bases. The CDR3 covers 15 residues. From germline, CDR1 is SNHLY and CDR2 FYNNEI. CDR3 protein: CASSDVSGAEYEQYF. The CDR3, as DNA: TGTGCCAGCAGTGATGTGTCAGGGGCCGAGTACGAGCAGTACTTC.

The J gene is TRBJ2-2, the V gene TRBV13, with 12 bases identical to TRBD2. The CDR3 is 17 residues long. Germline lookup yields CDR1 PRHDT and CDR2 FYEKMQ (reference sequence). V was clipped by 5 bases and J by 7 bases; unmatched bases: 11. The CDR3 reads CASSRDRLAGVNGELFF. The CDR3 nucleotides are TGTGCCAGCAGCCGAGATCGACTAGCGGGAGTTAACGGGGAGCTGTTTTTT.

CDR3 sequence: CASSFLREGADNEQFF. The CDR3 DNA reads TGTGCCAGCAGTTTTTTACGGGAGGGAGCGGACAATGAGCAGTTCTTC. The chain has TRBV27 and TRBJ2-1, with 8 positions matching TRBD2. The germline V gene has CDR1 MNHEY and CDR2 SMNVEV (reference sequence). This CDR3 is built from 16 residues. With 3 bases clipped from V and 5 bases from J, the junction kept 9 bases outside the gene matches.

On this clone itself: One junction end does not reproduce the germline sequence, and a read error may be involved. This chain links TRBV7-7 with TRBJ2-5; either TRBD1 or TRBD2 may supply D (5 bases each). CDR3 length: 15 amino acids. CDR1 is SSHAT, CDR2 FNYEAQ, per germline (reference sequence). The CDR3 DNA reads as TGTGCTAGCAGCTTAGGGGTCTGGGGGCAAGAGACCCAGTACTTC. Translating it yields CASSLGVWGQETQYF.

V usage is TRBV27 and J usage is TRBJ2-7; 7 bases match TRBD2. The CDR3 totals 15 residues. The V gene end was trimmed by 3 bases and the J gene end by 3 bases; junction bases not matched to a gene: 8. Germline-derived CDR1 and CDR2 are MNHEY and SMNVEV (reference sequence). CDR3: CASSLGLSTHYEQYF. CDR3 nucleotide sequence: TGTGCCAGCAGTTTGGGACTATCCACCCACTACGAGCAGTACTTC.

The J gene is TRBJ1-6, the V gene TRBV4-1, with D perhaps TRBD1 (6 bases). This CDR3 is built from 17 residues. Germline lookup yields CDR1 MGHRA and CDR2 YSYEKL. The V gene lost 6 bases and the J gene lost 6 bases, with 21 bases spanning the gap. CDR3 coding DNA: TGCGCCAGCAGGGATCCTAGTAGGACAGTAATTAATTCACCCCTCCACTTT. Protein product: CASRDPSRTVINSPLHF.

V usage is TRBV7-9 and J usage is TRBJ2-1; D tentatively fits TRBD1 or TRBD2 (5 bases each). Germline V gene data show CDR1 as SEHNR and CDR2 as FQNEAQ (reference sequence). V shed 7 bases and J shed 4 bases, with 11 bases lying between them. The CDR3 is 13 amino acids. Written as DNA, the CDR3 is TGTGCCAGCACCTTGGGGGTATACAATGAGCAGTTCTTC. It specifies CASTLGVYNEQFF.

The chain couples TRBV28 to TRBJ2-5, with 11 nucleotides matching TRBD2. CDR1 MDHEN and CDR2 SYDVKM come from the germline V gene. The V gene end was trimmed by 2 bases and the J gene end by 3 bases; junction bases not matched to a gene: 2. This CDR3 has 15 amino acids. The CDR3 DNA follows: TGTGCCAGCAGTTTAATACTAGCGGGGGAAGAGACCCAGTACTTC. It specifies CASSLILAGEETQYF.

CDR3 bases: TGTGCCAGCAGCTCCACTAGCGGGAGTCCCCCTCCCGAGCAGTACTTC. It is translated as CASSSTSGSPPPEQYF. This chain connects TRBV13 to TRBJ2-7, with 11 bases identical to TRBD2. Trimming cost V 4 bases and J 6 bases; bases outside gene matches: 11. CDR3 length: 16 amino acids. Looked up from germline, CDR1 is PRHDT and CDR2 is FYEKMQ (reference sequence). Using reference TRBV13 and TRBJ2-7 for the parts outside the CDR3, the full variable domain is AAGVIQSPRHLIKEKRETATLKCYPIPRHDTVYWYQQGPGQDPQFLISFYEKMQSDKGSIPDRFSAQQFSDYHSELNMSSLELGDSALYFCASSSTSGSPPPEQYFGPGTRLTVT.

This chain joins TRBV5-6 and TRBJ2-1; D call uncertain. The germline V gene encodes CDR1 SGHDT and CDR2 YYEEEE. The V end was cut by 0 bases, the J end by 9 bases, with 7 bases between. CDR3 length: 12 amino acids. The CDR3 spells CASSLGTIEQFF. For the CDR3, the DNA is TGTGCCAGCAGCTTGGGCACTATTGAGCAGTTCTTC.